A single sample gave rise to the 32 T cell receptor beta chains below, sequenced in a study of cytomegalovirus exposure and HLA in healthy donors. Measured with immunoSEQ multiplex PCR; TCRdb has only the in-frame clones, and not every one. The table records 200,000 to 250,000 clones, around 90% of them present only once. Sequencing was carried out using PBMCs. These receptors all stem from a woman under 30 in good health and CMV-seronegative.

The rearrangement joins TRBV6-5 to TRBJ1-1, with 7 bases matching TRBD1. V shed 6 bases, J shed 5 bases, and the junction held 9 bases outside the gene matches. Germline V gene lookup returns CDR1 MNHEY and CDR2 SVGAGI. CDR3 length: 14 residues. The CDR3, as DNA: TGTGCCAGCAGCCCCCAGGGGGTACGGACTGAAGCTTTCTTT. Residues: CASSPQGVRTEAFF.

This chain links TRBV28 with TRBJ1-2, with D possibly matching TRBD1 (5 bases). The germline V and J ends were trimmed by 7 bases and 2 bases, with 17 bases remaining between them. The CDR3 length is 15 residues. Germline values: CDR1 MDHEN, CDR2 SYDVKM. This CDR3 reads CASTLVSQGNYGYTF. In nucleotides, the CDR3 is TGTGCCAGCACCCTAGTCTCCCAGGGCAACTATGGCTACACCTTC.

The V gene is TRBV5-1, the J gene TRBJ1-1; no definite D call. The V and J ends lost 0 bases and 3 bases respectively, with 12 bases between them. CDR3 length equals 15 residues. In germline, CDR1 is SGHRS, CDR2 YFSETQ. The CDR3 reads CASSLDRGIYTEAFF. CDR3 bases: TGCGCCAGCAGCTTGGACAGAGGGATCTACACTGAAGCTTTCTTT.

The chain recombines TRBV18 with TRBJ1-3, with 7 positions matching TRBD1. CDR3 size: 18 residues. V shed 3 bases and J 5 bases; nucleotides not matched to a gene: 16. The germline V gene has CDR1 KGHSH and CDR2 LQKENI. The CDR3 here is CASSPRATGVSYRNTIYF. CDR3 nucleotides: TGTGCCAGCTCACCGAGGGCTACAGGGGTCAGTTACAGAAACACCATATATTTT.

The V gene is TRBV5-1, the J gene TRBJ2-7, with 13 positions matching TRBD2. Trimming cost V 4 bases and J 3 bases; bases outside gene matches: 4. The germline V gene has CDR1 SGHRS and CDR2 YFSETQ. The CDR3 is 15 amino acids. CDR3 in amino acids: CASSAGLAGVYEQYF. The DNA for the CDR3 is TGCGCCAGCAGCGCCGGACTAGCGGGAGTCTACGAGCAGTACTTC.

V and J are TRBV29-1 and TRBJ1-1, with D possibly TRBD1 on 6 matching bases. Per the germline V gene, CDR1 is SQVTM and CDR2 is ANQGSEA. This CDR3 is 13 amino acids long. The V end was cut by 6 bases, the J end by 5 bases, with 16 bases between. CDR3 amino acids: CSVDQTGGTEAFF. CDR3 bases: TGCAGCGTAGACCAGACAGGTGGGACTGAAGCTTTCTTT.

The genes are TRBV6-6 and TRBJ1-5; no firm D call. Trimming stripped 5 bases from V and 2 bases from J, with 13 bases between. CDR1 is MNHNY and CDR2 is SVGAGI in the germline V gene (reference sequence). This CDR3 is 15 amino acids long. The CDR3 DNA is TGTGCCAGCAGTACTGCGGGGAACCGCAATCAGCCCCAGCATTTT. As protein: CASSTAGNRNQPQHF.

V usage is TRBV2 and J usage is TRBJ1-1; D gene uncertain. The CDR3 loop spans 14 amino acids. Germline CDR1 reads SNHLY; CDR2 reads FYNNEI. V lost 7 bases and J lost 0, with 12 bases in between. The CDR3 region has the DNA TGTGCCAGCAATCTAAAACTGCTGAACACTGAAGCTTTCTTT. This codes for CASNLKLLNTEAFF. The whole variable domain, remainder taken from reference TRBV2 and TRBJ1-1, is EPEVTQTPSHQVTQMGQEVILRCVPISNHLYFYWYRQILGQKVEFLVSFYNNEISEKSEIFDDQFSVERPDGSNFTLKIRSTKLEDSAMYFCASNLKLLNTEAFFGQGTRLTVV.

This chain connects TRBV2 to TRBJ2-3, with 7 bases that match TRBD2. The CDR3 has 15 residues. Germline V gene data show CDR1 as SNHLY and CDR2 as FYNNEI. V lost 1 base and J lost 3; bases outside the gene matches: 4. The CDR3 region is CASSEGGEGTDTQYF. The DNA of the CDR3 is TGTGCCAGCAGTGAAGGAGGGGAGGGTACAGATACGCAGTATTTT. Drawing the rest from reference TRBV2 and TRBJ2-3, the complete variable domain is EPEVTQTPSHQVTQMGQEVILRCVPISNHLYFYWYRQILGQKVEFLVSFYNNEISEKSEIFDDQFSVERPDGSNFTLKIRSTKLEDSAMYFCASSEGGEGTDTQYFGPGTRLTVL.

This rearrangement joins TRBV6-1 to TRBJ2-1; 7 bases match TRBD2. The CDR3 runs 12 residues. The V and J ends lost 1 base and 10 bases, in that order; junction bases with no gene match: 1. Germline values: CDR1 MNHNS, CDR2 SASEGT. CDR3 sequence (DNA): TGTGCCAGCAGTGAAGGTAGCGGGGAGCAGTTCTTC. Amino acid sequence: CASSEGSGEQFF.

The V and J genes are TRBV28 and TRBJ1-2; D is uncertain. The CDR3 is 13 amino acids. V was trimmed by 3 bases and J by 8 bases, leaving 13 bases between them. The germline gives CDR1 MDHEN, CDR2 SYDVKM. The CDR3 region has the DNA TGTGCCAGCAGTTTTGACGGGTTCGGGGGCTACACCTTC. Its protein is CASSFDGFGGYTF.

This rearrangement joins TRBV5-1 to TRBJ2-1; 7 nucleotides match TRBD2. The CDR3 spans 14 residues. The V gene end was trimmed by 5 bases and the J gene end by 8 bases; junction bases not matched to a gene: 10. CDR1 is SGHRS and CDR2 is YFSETQ in the germline V gene. CDR3 bases: TGCGCCAGCAGTATGAACGGGAGGAGCGATGAGCAGTTCTTC. It codes for CASSMNGRSDEQFF.

A single count supports this clone. J is TRBJ2-1 and V is TRBV2, with D tentatively TRBD2 (5 bases). Germline CDR1 is SNHLY and CDR2 is FYNNEI. The V end was cut by 6 bases, the J end by 4 bases, with 10 bases between. The CDR3 covers 13 residues. The DNA of the CDR3 is TGTGCCAGCAGACCGGGATCGTACAATGAGCAGTTCTTC. It yields the protein CASRPGSYNEQFF. Complete variable domain (other parts from reference TRBV2 and TRBJ2-1): EPEVTQTPSHQVTQMGQEVILRCVPISNHLYFYWYRQILGQKVEFLVSFYNNEISEKSEIFDDQFSVERPDGSNFTLKIRSTKLEDSAMYFCASRPGSYNEQFFGPGTRLTVL.

J is TRBJ2-1 and V is TRBV5-6; the D gene is possibly TRBD1 (5 bases). CDR3 length equals 17 residues. Between the trimmed V and J ends, which lost 0 bases and 4 bases, there was a span of 17 bases. Germline V lookup: CDR1 SGHDT, CDR2 YYEEEE. The DNA of the CDR3 is TGTGCCAGCAGCTTGGCGTCCGTTGAGACAGCATACAATGAGCAGTTCTTC. This codes for CASSLASVETAYNEQFF.

This chain connects TRBV6-1 to TRBJ1-5, with no clear D. The CDR3 runs 12 residues. Germline-derived CDR1 and CDR2 are MNHNS and SASEGT. Trimming removed 6 bases at V and 9 bases at J, with 12 bases between. CDR3 amino acids: CASSKGVRPQHF. The DNA for the CDR3 is TGTGCCAGCAGCAAAGGAGTGCGGCCCCAGCATTTT.

The CDR3 loop is CASSFSGTSAYEQYF. The CDR3 nucleotides are TGTGCCAGCAGCTTTTCCGGGACTAGCGCCTACGAGCAGTACTTC. This chain uses TRBV7-9 with TRBJ2-7; 10 bases line up with TRBD2. Trimming cost V 3 bases and J 2 bases; bases outside gene matches: 4. The CDR3 covers 15 residues. CDR1 is SEHNR and CDR2 is FQNEAQ in the germline V gene (reference sequence).

The chain employs TRBV7-9 and TRBJ2-7, with 7 positions matching TRBD2. CDR3 length equals 16 residues. The trim removed 0 bases at V and 5 bases at J, leaving 10 bases unmatched. Germline V gene data show CDR1 as SEHNR and CDR2 as FQNEAQ (reference sequence). The CDR3 region is CASSLAMGGSFDEQYF. The CDR3 nucleotides are TGTGCCAGCAGCTTAGCCATGGGCGGGAGTTTCGACGAGCAGTACTTC.

The chain links TRBV15 to TRBJ1-3, with TRBD1 identical over 7 bases. J lost 13 bases, V lost 3 bases, and 9 bases had no gene match. CDR1 and CDR2 (germline): LNHNV, YYDKDF (reference sequence). The length of the CDR3 is 13 residues. The CDR3 loop reads CATSSEPGGPIYF. Written as DNA, the CDR3 is TGTGCCACCAGCAGTGAGCCAGGGGGGCCTATATATTTT.

The V call is TRBV28, the J call TRBJ2-3; D is possibly TRBD2 (5 bases). CDR1 is MDHEN, CDR2 SYDVKM, per germline. The CDR3 has 15 residues. V lost 3 bases, J lost 0 bases, and 10 bases lay in between. The CDR3 coding sequence is TGTGCCAGCAGTTTCCGGGGAGTCAGCACAGATACGCAGTATTTT. This encodes CASSFRGVSTDTQYF.

This rearrangement joins TRBV30 to TRBJ1-2; D is ambiguous. Trimming pared 2 bases from V and 4 bases from J, leaving 11 bases between. The CDR3 sequence is 13 residues long. Germline CDR1 GTSNPN, CDR2 SVGIG (reference sequence). The CDR3 DNA reads TGTGCCTGGAGTCGTGGGCAGATCTATGGCTACACCTTC. It encodes CAWSRGQIYGYTF.

The rearrangement links TRBV10-1 to TRBJ2-7, with D possibly being TRBD1 (5 bases). This CDR3 contains 16 residues. Germline values: CDR1 WNHNN, CDR2 SYGVQD (reference sequence). Trimming took 2 bases from V and 0 from J, leaving 14 bases between them. In DNA form, the CDR3 reads TGCGCCAGCAGTGAGGAGGTCTGGGGCAGCTCCTACGAGCAGTACTTC. Translation: CASSEEVWGSSYEQYF.

There are a few counts of this clone. The V call is TRBV30, the J call TRBJ1-2; D call uncertain. This CDR3 is 11 amino acids long. Germline-derived CDR1 and CDR2 are GTSNPN and SVGIG (reference sequence). V lost 5 bases to trimming and J lost 3 bases, with 7 bases between them. This chain's CDR3 is CAWRRDYGYTF. Here the CDR3 DNA reads TGTGCCTGGCGTCGGGACTATGGCTACACCTTC.

The CDR3 sequence is CASSLELLGYNEQFF. The CDR3 bases are TGTGCCAGCAGCTTAGAACTCCTTGGTTACAATGAGCAGTTCTTC. The gene calls are TRBV7-2 and TRBJ2-1; D gene unclear. The CDR3 totals 15 residues. Germline V gives CDR1 SGHTA, CDR2 FQGNSA. Trimming took 1 base from V and 4 from J, leaving 11 bases between them. Variable domain in full (rest from reference TRBV7-2 and TRBJ2-1): GAGVSQSPSNKVTEKGKDVELRCDPISGHTALYWYRQSLGQGLEFLIYFQGNSAPDKSGLPSDRFSAERTGGSVSTLTIQRTQQEDSAVYLCASSLELLGYNEQFFGPGTRLTVL.

J is TRBJ2-7 and V is TRBV6-5; 9 bases map to TRBD1. V shed 6 bases, J shed 3 bases, and the junction held 3 bases outside the gene matches. The CDR3 is 13 amino acids. Germline CDR1 and CDR2: MNHEY and SVGAGI. CDR3 coding DNA: TGTGCCAGCAGAGACAGGGGGGACTACGAGCAGTACTTC. It is translated as CASRDRGDYEQYF.

The chain is built from TRBV29-1 and TRBJ1-4; D perhaps matches TRBD1 (5 bases). The CDR3 has 14 amino acids. The V gene lost 7 bases and the J gene lost 7 bases, with 19 bases spanning the gap. CDR1 and CDR2 from the germline V gene are SQVTM and ANQGSEA. The CDR3 is CSAKRGGLSEKLFF. The DNA for the CDR3 is TGCAGCGCCAAGAGGGGAGGGTTAAGTGAAAAACTGTTTTTT.

J is TRBJ2-1 and V is TRBV6-1, with 7 bases identical to TRBD2. CDR1 is MNHNS and CDR2 is SASEGT in the germline V gene. After removal of 1 base from V and 4 bases from J, the junction contained 10 bases not matched to a gene. This CDR3 contains 17 residues. This CDR3 is CASSEVGPAGVYNEQFF. In nucleotides, the CDR3 is TGTGCCAGCAGTGAAGTAGGCCCGGCGGGGGTGTACAATGAGCAGTTCTTC.

This chain links TRBV7-6 with TRBJ1-3; D gene uncertain. V was trimmed by 8 bases and J by 0 bases, leaving 17 bases between them. Germline CDR1 reads SGHVS; CDR2 reads FNYEAQ. This CDR3 region has 16 residues. The CDR3 sequence: CASRSPSDLSGNTIYF. The CDR3 DNA is TGTGCCAGCCGATCTCCTAGTGACCTCTCTGGAAACACCATATATTTT.

As concerns this clone: It may be a read error: a sequence one base away is much more abundant. The chain employs TRBV7-9 and TRBJ2-7; TRBD2 aligns across 9 bases. Germline lookup yields CDR1 SEHNR and CDR2 FQNEAQ (reference sequence). The CDR3 is 14 residues long. This CDR3 reads CVSSLRSGSDEQYF. The DNA of the CDR3 is TGTGTCAGCAGCTTACGTAGCGGGAGCGACGAGCAGTACTTC. The complete variable domain, with remaining parts taken from reference TRBV7-9 and TRBJ2-7, reads DTGVSQNPRHKITKRGQNVTFRCDPISEHNRLYWYRQTLGQGPEFLTYFQNEAQLEKSRLLSDRFSAERPKGSFSTLEIQRTEQGDSAMYLCVSSLRSGSDEQYFGPGTRLTVT.

The chain combines TRBV19 with TRBJ1-2; D uncertain. This CDR3 has 16 residues. CDR1 LNHDA and CDR2 SQIVND come from the germline V gene (reference sequence). The V end lost 7 bases, the J end lost 1 base, and 19 bases lay between the germline ends. In DNA, the CDR3 is TGTGCCAGTACTAAATCATCCACCGGGATTAACTATGGCTACACCTTC. It yields the protein CASTKSSTGINYGYTF.

V and J are TRBV20-1 and TRBJ2-7; maybe TRBD1 (5 bases). CDR1 is DFQATT and CDR2 is SNEGSKA in the germline V gene (reference sequence). CDR3 length equals 11 residues. V was trimmed by 5 bases and J by 6 bases, leaving 11 bases between them. CDR3 DNA sequence: TGCAGTGCTCCTTGGGGCCCCGAGCAGTACTTC. As protein: CSAPWGPEQYF.

This CDR3 reads CASSFFFSGNTGELFF. As DNA, the CDR3 is TGTGCCAGCAGTTTCTTCTTTAGCGGGAACACCGGGGAGCTGTTTTTT. The chain has TRBV27 and TRBJ2-2, with TRBD2 as a possible D gene (6 bases). The CDR3 is 16 amino acids. Germline values: CDR1 MNHEY, CDR2 SMNVEV (reference sequence). V was clipped by 3 bases and J by 1 base, with 12 bases between them.

The V gene is TRBV10-1, the J gene TRBJ2-5, with 8 nucleotides matching TRBD1. Trimming took 0 bases from V and 5 from J; bases not matched to a gene: 5. Looked up from germline, CDR1 is WNHNN and CDR2 is SYGVQD (reference sequence). This CDR3 has 15 residues. The CDR3 DNA reads as TGCGCCAGCAGTGAGTCTACCAGGGGGCTGGAGACCCAGTACTTC. Residues: CASSESTRGLETQYF.